This T cell receptor (beta chain) was documented in a study of Tregs in tolerant kidney transplant recipients. Regarding the study as a whole: Validation in larger populations is needed because few patients were studied.

Clones were sequenced by immunoSEQ multiplex PCR, and TCRdb holds only the in-frame ones, with some missing. The top ten clones hold around 0.68% of a sample with about 240,000 clones, more than 65% of them seen once. Thawed PBMCs were FACS-sorted into unstimulated CD4+CD25+CD127- regulatory T cells, CD4+CD25- non-regulatory cells, CD4 and CD8 cells. Trimming pared 1 base from V and 1 base from J, leaving 11 bases between. Per germline, CDR1 MNHNS and CDR2 SASEGT. The CDR3 loop spans 16 amino acids. A remark on this clone: Its antigen is not identified.

The source is a human donor in good health. V gene TRBV6-1 combines with J gene TRBJ2-4, with TRBD1 as a possible D gene (6 bases). The sample consisted of CD4+ T cells from blood. CDR3 bases: TGTGCCAGCAGTGAAGACTTTAGGGGGGCCAAAAACATTCAGTACTTC. The encoded protein is CASSEDFRGAKNIQYF.